What follows is one TCR beta chain and its context. Read data end 3 residues before the CDR3 end; the end is taken from the germline J gene. The CDR3 loop spans 13 amino acids. Germline CDR1 and CDR2: SGHDN and FVKESK. These data are taken from a study of T cells in women clearing cervical HPV infection. Study context: With HLA typing for only a few women, HLA confounding remains possible.

Generated by immunoSEQ multiplex PCR, the TCRdb table keeps only in-frame clones and is missing some. The listing contains tens of thousands of clones. This sequence joins TRBV14 and TRBJ1-1; D remains ambiguous. The sample was blood buffy coat. The receptor comes from a woman between 18 and 70 years old with a cervical HPV16 infection that either progressed to CIN3+ or cleared (not recorded which). CDR3 DNA (partial): TGTGCCAGCAGCCAAGTAAGAAACTACGAG. This encodes CASSQVRNYE. The whole CDR3 protein reads CASSQVRNYEAFF. Supplemented by reference TRBV14 and TRBJ1-1, the full variable domain reads EAGVTQFPSHSVIEKGQTVTLRCDPISGHDNLYWYRRVMGKEIKFLLHFVKESKQDESGMPNNRFLAERTGGTYSTLKVQPAELEDSGVYFCASSQVRNYEAFFGQGTRLTVV.